Following are 9 T cell receptor beta chains from one sample sequenced in a study of vaccination effects on CD4 cells after COVID-19. Method: immunoSEQ multiplex PCR; TCRdb's copy keeps in-frame clones and lacks some. The sample carries 55,000 to 90,000 clones, more than 65% recorded once. These receptors' antigens are unknown. Prior to sequencing, the ViraFEST assay stimulated PBMC with viral peptide pools, which expanded the antigen-specific CD4+ T cells. The culture ran for less than 12 days, and then CD4+ T cells were isolated. Their SARS-CoV-2 infection, verified by PCR, occurred between March and December 2020. Sequenced here: CD4+ T cells from PBMCs cultured with HIV peptides, sampled before COVID-19 vaccination. Subset in this sample: HIV-1 Nef peptide pool negative control/reference culture. Every receptor here comes from a human donor who had a prior SARS-CoV-2 infection.

The rearrangement joins TRBV12-5 to TRBJ2-3, with D perhaps TRBD1 (5 bases). This CDR3 has 12 amino acids. Trimming left V 6 bases short and J 5 bases short, with 9 bases between. Germline lookup yields CDR1 LGHNT and CDR2 FRNRAP. CDR3 bases: TGTGCTAGTGGCCAGGGTGGAGATACGCAGTATTTT. Protein sequence: CASGQGGDTQYF.

CDR3 sequence: CAWSSQSGGYTF. CDR3 in DNA: TGTGCCTGGAGTAGTCAGTCGGGTGGCTACACCTTC. The rearrangement uses TRBV30 and TRBJ1-2; D is unclear. Per germline, CDR1 GTSNPN and CDR2 SVGIG (reference sequence). The V end was cut by 2 bases, the J end by 7 bases, with 11 bases between. This CDR3 spans 12 amino acids.

The chain employs TRBV15 and TRBJ2-1; 7 bases match TRBD1. The germline V gene encodes CDR1 LNHNV and CDR2 YYDKDF (reference sequence). The length of the CDR3 is 17 residues. The ends lost 0 bases at V and 3 bases at J; junction bases unmatched: 8. CDR3 coding DNA: TGTGCCACCAGCAGAGAGTTTACACAGGGGATCTACAATGAGCAGTTCTTC. Residues: CATSREFTQGIYNEQFF.

DNA for the CDR3: TGCAGTGCTAGTTCCCAGCGCGAGCAGTACTTC. Amino acid sequence: CSASSQREQYF. The chain links TRBV20-1 to TRBJ2-7, with D uncertain. Germline CDR1 is DFQATT and CDR2 is SNEGSKA (reference sequence). The CDR3 is 11 amino acids. Trimming cost V 3 bases and J 6 bases, with 9 bases left between them.

This clone showed up just once. The gene calls are TRBV6-6 and TRBJ1-1; no clear D. The CDR3 is 15 residues long. V was clipped by 3 bases and J by 3 bases, with 14 bases between them. Germline CDR1 reads MNHNY; CDR2 reads SVGAGI (reference sequence). The CDR3 sequence is CASSYSPVQDTEAFF. CDR3 bases: TGTGCCAGCAGTTATTCCCCCGTTCAAGACACTGAAGCTTTCTTT.

The chain joins TRBV19 to TRBJ1-5; the D is unclear. This CDR3 is 14 amino acids long. Trimming stripped 3 bases from V and 4 bases from J, with 10 bases between. Germline V gene data show CDR1 as LNHDA and CDR2 as SQIVND (reference sequence). This CDR3 is CASSMIWGNQPQHF. CDR3 nucleotides: TGTGCCAGTAGTATGATATGGGGAAATCAGCCCCAGCATTTT. The whole variable domain, filled in from reference TRBV19 and TRBJ1-5, reads DGGITQSPKYLFRKEGQNVTLSCEQNLNHDAMYWYRQDPGQGLRLIYYSQIVNDFQKGDIAEGYSVSREKKESFPLTVTSAQKNPTAFYLCASSMIWGNQPQHFGDGTRLSIL.

In this sample, this clone turned up once. The chain uses TRBV19 and TRBJ1-5; 7 bases match TRBD1. The germline gives CDR1 LNHDA, CDR2 SQIVND (reference sequence). J was trimmed by 2 bases and V by 10 bases; bases with no gene match: 14. This CDR3 has 16 amino acids. The CDR3 protein is CATLPTDRECNQPQHF. The CDR3 nucleotides are TGTGCCACCCTACCGACTGACAGGGAATGCAATCAGCCCCAGCATTTT.

This clone was detected only a few times. This chain joins TRBV18 and TRBJ1-5, with 8 bases identical to TRBD1. Germline V gene lookup returns CDR1 KGHSH and CDR2 LQKENI. The CDR3 is made up of 15 amino acids. Trimming at V came to 1 base and at J to 6 bases, leaving 5 bases not matched to a gene. For the CDR3, the DNA is TGTGCCAGCTCACCACTAGGACAGGGAAGTCAGCCCCAGCATTTT. Protein: CASSPLGQGSQPQHF.

The gene calls are TRBV13 and TRBJ2-3; possible D gene TRBD1, 5 bases. CDR1 is PRHDT, CDR2 FYEKMQ, per germline (reference sequence). V was shortened by 5 bases and J by 2 bases, with 17 bases between the two germline ends. The CDR3 length is 16 residues. CDR3 sequence reads: CASSRRPQGYTDTQYF. CDR3 sequence (DNA): TGTGCCAGCAGCCGAAGACCCCAGGGTTACACAGATACGCAGTATTTT.